This T cell receptor beta chain is drawn from a study of T cell repertoires in cytomegalovirus infection (dated by TCRdb to about 2019). For the study in its entirety: Donor HLA type was relevant to the analysis, as public TCR beta signatures indicated carriage of CMV infection together with the matching HLA type. Paper-wide results and their limitations: Carriers of CMV infection plus the relevant HLA type were discriminated by the cumulative frequency of public TCR beta family members in the study cohort and in an independent roughly 400-donor cohort. The ex vivo response was dominated by HLA-C-restricted CMV-specific TCR beta clonotypes, and the single most frequent clonotype in two of eight donors was supplied by these HLA-C-restricted clonotypes.

Per the germline V gene, MGHRA is the CDR1 and YSYEKL is the CDR2. V is clipped by 0 bases and J by 4 bases, and the sequence between their germline boundaries is 13 bases long. Reading from cysteine to phenylalanine, the CDR3 counts 16 amino acids. Only the CDR3 region is kept as DNA, spanning 48 bases read in frame from base 1. The reads were generated on an Illumina HiSeq 1500. The public sequencing data were trimmed at Q25 with fastp and processed into clonotypes with MiXCR by TCRdb, which kept only in-frame beta chains. Duplicate CDR3 protein sequences are folded into a single record with the most common DNA and genes. This sample comprises approximately 500,000 distinct CDR3 sequences, roughly 10% of them detected only once. The top ten constitute roughly a tenth of the sample. Many counts were recorded for this clonotype. Its specific antigen is unknown. One base away there is no much larger clone; base qualities are not given.

The source of this sequence is a human donor in good health (CMV status not recorded). Some clones in this sample may be carry-over from other donors' samples. Recombination joined TRBV4-1 with TRBJ2-4, with the D gene too uncertain to name. The sequenced sample consisted of PBMCs. The CDR3 corresponds to CASSQDFFSGKNIQYF. The nucleotide sequence reads as follows: TGCGCCAGCAGCCAAGATTTTTTCTCAGGAAAAAACATTCAGTACTTC.